A single sample is the source of the 26 T cell receptor beta chains below, sequenced in a study of blood T cell repertoires in COVID-19. Some clones are missing from TCRdb's copy, which holds only in-frame ones; the method was immunoSEQ multiplex PCR. The data show 300,000 to 350,000 clones, roughly 90% seen once. Sequences were obtained from peripheral blood. The receptors were gathered from a woman aged 55-69 years with COVID-19, enrolled during active disease.

The V gene is TRBV27, the J gene TRBJ1-2; the D gene is possibly TRBD1 (6 bases). Trimming pared 2 bases from V and 4 bases from J, leaving 17 bases between. Germline V CDR1 and CDR2: MNHEY, SMNVEV (reference sequence). The CDR3 covers 16 residues. The CDR3 coding sequence is TGTGCCAGCAGTTTAAGGGGGAGGGAAAGGGTCTATGGCTACACCTTC. It codes for CASSLRGRERVYGYTF.

The chain is built from TRBV7-9 and TRBJ1-5; TRBD1 is a possible D gene (6 bases). Between the trimmed V and J ends, which lost 1 base and 5 bases, there was a span of 21 bases. Germline assignment: CDR1 SEHNR and CDR2 FQNEAQ (reference sequence). The CDR3 runs 18 residues. CDR3 DNA: TGTGCCAGCAGCTTAGGTTCGGGGGGGGCCCACTACTATCAGCCCCAGCATTTT. It translates to CASSLGSGGAHYYQPQHF.

V usage is TRBV29-1 and J usage is TRBJ2-7; no clear D. The V end lost 0 bases, the J end lost 1 base, and 13 bases lay between the germline ends. The CDR3 loop spans 15 amino acids. Germline CDR1 SQVTM, CDR2 ANQGSEA. The CDR3 region is CSVEEPNKESYEQYF. CDR3 coding DNA: TGCAGCGTTGAAGAACCGAACAAAGAATCCTACGAGCAGTACTTC.

This clone was seen only once. DNA of the CDR3: TGTGCCAGCAGCCTGGGAGGTTTGAACACTGAAGCTTTCTTT. Protein: CASSLGGLNTEAFF. The rearrangement joins TRBV7-8 to TRBJ1-1; D call uncertain. Trimming pared 5 bases from V and 0 bases from J, leaving 10 bases between. Germline values: CDR1 SGHVS, CDR2 FQNEAQ. The CDR3 extends over 14 amino acids.

The V and J genes are TRBV20-1 and TRBJ1-4, with unresolved D. V dropped 5 bases and J dropped 4 bases, with 5 bases sitting between them. CDR3 length: 11 residues. CDR1 and CDR2 from the germline V gene are DFQATT and SNEGSKA (reference sequence). This CDR3 is CSAYNNEKLFF. In DNA form, the CDR3 reads TGCAGTGCTTATAATAATGAAAAACTGTTTTTT.

In its sample, this clone was seen once. The gene calls are TRBV6-6 and TRBJ1-3; perhaps TRBD1 as D (5 bases). Germline CDR1 is MNHNY and CDR2 is SVGAGI (reference sequence). The CDR3 totals 14 residues. V was shortened by 6 bases and J by 0 bases, with 9 bases between the two germline ends. CDR3 nucleotides: TGTGCCAGCAGCTCGGGGGGCTCTGGAAACACCATATATTTT. Translation: CASSSGGSGNTIYF.

The chain is built from TRBV28 and TRBJ1-5; D unclear. This CDR3 contains 16 residues. CDR1 and CDR2 (germline): MDHEN, SYDVKM. Trimming left V 3 bases short and J 7 bases short, with 19 bases between. CDR3 region: CASSFRGSGKGQPQHF. DNA for the CDR3: TGTGCCAGCAGTTTTCGTGGGTCCGGGAAAGGACAGCCCCAGCATTTT.

The chain combines TRBV19 with TRBJ1-6, with 7 positions matching TRBD1. The CDR3 runs to 14 residues. The V gene's germline CDR1 is LNHDA and CDR2 SQIVND (reference sequence). After removal of 6 bases from V and 7 bases from J, the junction contained 6 bases not matched to a gene. The CDR3 here is CASRRQGENSPLHF. In DNA, the CDR3 is TGTGCCAGTAGGAGACAGGGTGAGAATTCACCCCTCCACTTT.

This chain connects TRBV27 to TRBJ2-6, with TRBD1 matching 7 bases. V lost 4 bases to trimming and J lost 0 bases; unmatched junction nucleotides: 3. The germline gives CDR1 MNHEY, CDR2 SMNVEV (reference sequence). CDR3 length: 16 amino acids. The CDR3 spells CASSYAGGSGANVLTF. CDR3 sequence (DNA): TGTGCCAGCAGTTACGCAGGGGGCTCTGGGGCCAACGTCCTGACTTTC.

This clone showed up just once. The J gene is TRBJ2-5, the V gene TRBV3-1 (or the pseudogene TRBV3-2), with TRBD2 matching 15 bases. The CDR3 has 18 residues. Germline lookup yields CDR1 LGHDT and CDR2 YNNKEL (reference sequence). J gave up 5 bases and V 9 bases, and 16 bases lay outside the gene matches. The CDR3 sequence: CASSSRGLAGGSVETQYF. The CDR3 DNA reads TGTGCCAGTAGCTCACGGGGACTAGCGGGGGGCTCGGTGGAGACCCAGTACTTC.

This chain joins TRBV30 and TRBJ1-2, with 7 bases identical to TRBD1. V shed 1 base and J 3 bases; nucleotides not matched to a gene: 14. CDR1 and CDR2 from the germline V gene are GTSNPN and SVGIG (reference sequence). The CDR3 totals 17 residues. The CDR3 DNA reads TGTGCCTGGAGTGCCGGTCGGAGTGACAGGGAAGACTATGGCTACACCTTC. The encoded protein is CAWSAGRSDREDYGYTF.

The chain links TRBV7-8 to TRBJ1-6; no definite D call. The ends were cut back, 8 bases at V and 10 bases at J, with 21 bases in the middle. Germline assignment: CDR1 SGHVS and CDR2 FQNEAQ. This CDR3 is built from 15 residues. The CDR3 coding sequence is TGTGCCAGCTCTTGGTACCGATCCGAGGGCTCACCCCTCCACTTT. It yields the protein CASSWYRSEGSPLHF.

In its sample, this clone was seen many times. In DNA, the CDR3 is TGTGCCAGCAGCTTAGCGGGGGAAGGGTACGAGCAGTACTTC. This gives the protein CASSLAGEGYEQYF. The chain is built from TRBV11-2 and TRBJ2-7; the D gene is possibly TRBD2 (6 bases). CDR3 length: 14 amino acids. The germline V gene has CDR1 SGHAT and CDR2 FQNNGV. The V end lost 1 base, the J end lost 4 bases, and 11 bases lay between the germline ends.

This chain connects TRBV9 to TRBJ1-2; a weak D match, TRBD1 (6 bases). This CDR3 region has 14 residues. Trimming took 0 bases from V and 6 from J, leaving 12 bases between them. Germline V gene sequence: CDR1 SGDLS, CDR2 YYNGEE. The CDR3 region has the DNA TGTGCCAGCAGCGTAGGGGGGCAGGGCCATGGCTACACCTTC. Its translation is CASSVGGQGHGYTF. Variable domain in full (rest from reference TRBV9 and TRBJ1-2): DSGVTQTPKHLITATGQRVTLRCSPRSGDLSVYWYQQSLDQGLQFLIQYYNGEERAKGNILERFSAQQFPDLHSELNLSSLELGDSALYFCASSVGGQGHGYTFGSGTRLTVV.

This rearrangement joins TRBV15 to TRBJ1-5; D perhaps matches TRBD1 (6 bases). Germline values: CDR1 LNHNV, CDR2 YYDKDF (reference sequence). The CDR3 sequence is 14 residues long. With 5 bases removed from V and 4 bases from J, the gap between germline ends came to 12 bases. The CDR3 region has the DNA TGTGCCACCAGCGGGGAGGGGGGTAATCAGCCCCAGCATTTT. Its translation is CATSGEGGNQPQHF.

This sequence joins TRBV6-5 and TRBJ1-1; TRBD1 matches at 9 bases. CDR3 size: 13 residues. Germline V gene sequence: CDR1 MNHEY, CDR2 SVGAGI. Unmatched junction bases numbered 3, after V lost 7 bases and J lost 3 bases. CDR3 protein: CASNDRGYTEAFF. The CDR3 DNA is TGTGCCAGCAACGACAGGGGGTACACTGAAGCTTTCTTT.

Notes on this clone: The junction does not match germline at one end; this may be a read error. This chain links TRBV7-9 with TRBJ2-4, with 7 positions matching TRBD1. The CDR3 spans 12 residues. The V gene's germline CDR1 is SEHNR and CDR2 FQNEAQ (reference sequence). CDR3: CASSTPQGPFHF. CDR3 coding DNA: TGTGCCAGCAGCACCCCACAGGGGCCCTTTCACTTC.

The chain links TRBV2 to TRBJ2-7; D not resolved. The CDR3 runs to 11 residues. V was cut by 7 bases and J by 8 bases, with 12 bases left in between. Per germline, CDR1 SNHLY and CDR2 FYNNEI. The CDR3, as DNA: TGTGCCAGCAAGACGGAGCTTAAGCAGTACTTC. This gives the protein CASKTELKQYF. Full variable domain (outside the CDR3, taken from reference TRBV2 and TRBJ2-7): EPEVTQTPSHQVTQMGQEVILRCVPISNHLYFYWYRQILGQKVEFLVSFYNNEISEKSEIFDDQFSVERPDGSNFTLKIRSTKLEDSAMYFCASKTELKQYFGPGTRLTVT.

This clone appeared once. The V and J genes are TRBV27 and TRBJ2-1; D might be TRBD2 (6 bases). Germline CDR1 and CDR2: MNHEY and SMNVEV (reference sequence). The CDR3 is 13 amino acids. Trimming cost V 1 base and J 8 bases, with 9 bases left between them. The DNA of the CDR3 is TGTGCCAGCAGTTTATGGCGGGGCGATGAGCAGTTCTTC. Amino acids: CASSLWRGDEQFF.

The CDR3 nucleotides are TGTGCCAGTAGTACCCGGACAGCTACCGACTCCTACGAGCAGTACTTC. Amino acid sequence: CASSTRTATDSYEQYF. This sequence joins TRBV19 and TRBJ2-7, with a tentative D call TRBD1 (6 bases). The germline gives CDR1 LNHDA, CDR2 SQIVND (reference sequence). The CDR3 extends over 16 amino acids. The germline V and J ends were trimmed by 4 bases and 0 bases, with 16 bases remaining between them.

The chain is built from TRBV5-1 and TRBJ1-5, with 8 bases that match TRBD1. CDR1 and CDR2 from the germline V gene are SGHRS and YFSETQ. This CDR3 has 16 amino acids. Trimming cost V 4 bases and J 8 bases; bases outside gene matches: 14. The CDR3 protein is CASSLTPGQAGEPQHF. CDR3 sequence (DNA): TGCGCCAGCAGCCTTACTCCGGGACAGGCCGGGGAGCCCCAGCATTTT.

The chain uses TRBV5-6 and TRBJ2-7; 7 bases are shared with TRBD1. The V segment lost 0 bases and the J segment 3 bases; nucleotides outside the gene matches: 6. CDR1 and CDR2 from the germline V gene are SGHDT and YYEEEE. The CDR3 runs 15 residues. The CDR3: CASSLDRGTVYEQYF. The CDR3 DNA reads TGTGCCAGCAGCTTGGACAGGGGTACGGTCTACGAGCAGTACTTC.

The rearrangement joins TRBV28 to TRBJ1-5, with D tentatively TRBD1 (5 bases). Trimming took 1 base from V and 0 from J, leaving 10 bases between them. Germline V gene sequence: CDR1 MDHEN, CDR2 SYDVKM. The CDR3 totals 16 residues. The CDR3 loop reads CASSLSGDSSNQPQHF. The CDR3, as DNA: TGTGCCAGCAGTTTATCGGGGGATTCTAGCAATCAGCCCCAGCATTTT.

The rearrangement joins TRBV6-5 to TRBJ1-6; 7 bases agree with TRBD1. The germline gives CDR1 MNHEY, CDR2 SVGAGI. The junction had 8 bases not matched to a gene; V was cut back by 6 bases and J by 6 bases. CDR3 length: 15 amino acids. The CDR3 DNA sequence: TGTGCCAGCAGACTCGGACAGGCGAGTAATTCACCCCTCCACTTT. Protein: CASRLGQASNSPLHF.

For this clone: The DNA is left out, because the CDR3 cannot be placed on it with certainty; the CDR3 is given as TCRdb lists it. V usage is TRBV18 and J usage is TRBJ1-1; the listed D gene, TRBD1, was not tested against the DNA. Germline V gene lookup returns CDR1 KGHSH and CDR2 LQKENI. The CDR3 spans 16 amino acids, including both terminal residues. CDR3 region: CASSPFLAQADTEAFF.

This clone occurred once. This rearrangement joins TRBV24-1 to TRBJ1-5, with D maybe TRBD1 (5 bases). This CDR3 spans 13 amino acids. Between the trimmed V and J ends, which lost 7 bases and 6 bases, there was a span of 12 bases. The germline V gene has CDR1 KGHDR and CDR2 SFDVKD. CDR3 residues: CATRMGGGQPQHF. CDR3 DNA sequence: TGTGCCACCAGGATGGGGGGGGGTCAGCCCCAGCATTTT.